This TCR beta chain stems from a study of patients and donors after allogeneic stem cell transplantation. A single record per CDR3 protein comes from TCRdb applying MiXCR to the RT-PCR reads. The profile shows about 40,000 distinct CDR3 sequences, about 31% of them singletons. The germline V and J ends were trimmed by 3 bases and 1 base, with 16 bases remaining between them. The CDR3 is 16 amino acids. The germline CDR1 and CDR2 sequences are SGDLS and YYNGEE. In this sample, this clonotype turned up many times. The specimen sequenced was blood, either unsorted or a sorted T cell fraction (not recorded which). The sequence was collected from a human donor who was either an allogeneic HSCT recipient or a stem cell or donor lymphocyte infusion donor (not recorded which). It is not recorded whose cells these are; they may come from a transplant donor. This chain links TRBV9 with TRBJ1-1, with D perhaps TRBD1 (5 bases). The DNA of the CDR3 is TGTGCCAGCAGCGAACCACCGGGACTGCCGAACACTGAAGCTTTCTTT. This codes for CASSEPPGLPNTEAFF.